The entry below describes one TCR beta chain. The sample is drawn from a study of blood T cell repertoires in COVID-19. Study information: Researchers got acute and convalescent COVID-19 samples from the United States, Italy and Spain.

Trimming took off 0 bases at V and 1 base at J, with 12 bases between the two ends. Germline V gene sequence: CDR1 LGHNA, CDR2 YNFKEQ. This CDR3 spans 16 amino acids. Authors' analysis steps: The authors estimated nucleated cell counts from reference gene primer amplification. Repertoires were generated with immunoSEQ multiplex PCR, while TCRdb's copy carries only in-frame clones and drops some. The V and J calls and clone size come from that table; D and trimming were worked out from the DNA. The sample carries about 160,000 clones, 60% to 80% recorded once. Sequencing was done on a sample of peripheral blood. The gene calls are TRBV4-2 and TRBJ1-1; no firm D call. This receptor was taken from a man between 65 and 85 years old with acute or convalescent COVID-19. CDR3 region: CASSQDPAGRNTEAFF. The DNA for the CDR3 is TGTGCCAGCAGCCAAGATCCTGCGGGTAGGAACACTGAAGCTTTCTTT.